The clone carrying this TCR beta chain was detected many times. Its antigen is undetermined. It was template switching that added a universal primer site, and there were unique molecular identifiers on the cDNA. TCRdb recomputed calls from the 5' RACE reads with MiXCR, one row per CDR3 protein. The sample includes about 530,000 distinct CDR3 sequences, approximately 20% of them seen just once. This sample was taken from a study of identical twins. With 7 bases clipped from V and 3 bases from J, the junction kept 8 bases outside the gene matches. CDR3 length equals 16 residues. Study-level points and caveats: The study found excess low generation probability among twin-shared out-of-frame alpha sequences. Abundant beta clonotypes from cord blood had fewer insertions, unlike memory repertoires, which showed none.

The same specimen was also included in a second study, on yellow fever vaccine responses in identical twins.

The sequencing input was CD4+ T cells sorted from blood. The receptor comes from a woman aged 18-30 years in good health. The rearrangement uses TRBV12-3 or TRBV12-4 and TRBJ2-3, with 12 bases lining up with TRBD2. CDR3 region: CASTVTSGGPTDTQYF. Here the CDR3 DNA reads TGTGCCAGCACCGTGACTAGCGGGGGACCGACAGATACGCAGTATTTT.